A single T cell receptor beta chain is shown here with its context. With 2 bases clipped from V and 5 bases from J, the junction kept 13 bases outside the gene matches. Per germline, CDR1 LNHDA and CDR2 SQIVND (reference sequence). The CDR3 runs to 18 residues. This entry belongs to a study of shared T cell receptors in the human thymus. Produced via immunoSEQ multiplex PCR; TCRdb's table is partial and in-frame only. The sample has approximately 490,000 clones, 75% to 80% seen once. The data were also submitted as part of a second study, on human thymus T cells. From that paper: Related work showed strongly overlapping thymic repertoires across unrelated individuals.

The TCR comes from a boy under two years old with a congenital heart defect. The chain uses TRBV19 and TRBJ1-5; TRBD1 matches at 9 bases. The sample taken for sequencing was thymocytes. The CDR3: CASSITGQGQPPHQPQHF. CDR3 bases: TGTGCCAGTAGTATAACGGGACAGGGACAGCCCCCCCATCAGCCCCAGCATTTT.